This TCR beta chain originates from a study of T cell responses to AZD1222 COVID-19 vaccine. Findings of the study overall: Within unmutated variant regions lay the reported targets of nearly half of spike-specific TCRs. Only a handful of AZD1222 recipients tested seropositive at baseline. Across the whole spike, CD4 TCRs peaked at regions 160-218 and 743-854.

This clone came up a few times. Its target is not known. Using immunoSEQ multiplex PCR, the repertoire was profiled, and TCRdb retains in-frame clones only, with some absent. The profile shows more than 100,000 clones, roughly 85% of them singletons. The sample in question was peripheral blood, obtained 28 days after the second dose of the MenACWY control vaccine. The clonotype originates from an adult who received the MenACWY meningococcal vaccine as a control.

CDR3 amino acids: CASSQDEGTHYEQYF. The CDR3 bases are TGTGCCAGCAGCCAAGACGAAGGGACCCACTACGAGCAGTACTTC. This chain connects TRBV4-2 to TRBJ2-7, with D tentatively TRBD1 or TRBD2 (5 bases each). The CDR3 contains 15 residues. Trimming removed 0 bases from V and 3 bases from J, with 12 bases in between. Germline loops: CDR1 LGHNA, CDR2 YNFKEQ.